This TCR beta chain was found in a study of tumor-infiltrating lymphocytes in localized non-small cell lung cancer. Sequencing used immunoSEQ multiplex PCR; TCRdb keeps in-frame clones, though not all of them. The sample has some 15,000 clones, around four fifths seen once; the top ten hold over 15%. Germline lookup yields CDR1 SGHNT and CDR2 YENEEA. The CDR3 is 13 amino acids. V was pared by 5 bases and J by 9 bases, with 8 bases of the junction left unmatched. The sequenced sample consisted of lung tumor tissue. V is TRBV11-3 and J is TRBJ2-7; 9 bases line up with TRBD2. This TCR was sampled from a human donor with non-small cell lung cancer. This chain's CDR3 is CASSPGQRGAQYF. The CDR3 DNA is TGTGCCAGCAGCCCGGGCCAGCGGGGGGCGCAGTACTTC.